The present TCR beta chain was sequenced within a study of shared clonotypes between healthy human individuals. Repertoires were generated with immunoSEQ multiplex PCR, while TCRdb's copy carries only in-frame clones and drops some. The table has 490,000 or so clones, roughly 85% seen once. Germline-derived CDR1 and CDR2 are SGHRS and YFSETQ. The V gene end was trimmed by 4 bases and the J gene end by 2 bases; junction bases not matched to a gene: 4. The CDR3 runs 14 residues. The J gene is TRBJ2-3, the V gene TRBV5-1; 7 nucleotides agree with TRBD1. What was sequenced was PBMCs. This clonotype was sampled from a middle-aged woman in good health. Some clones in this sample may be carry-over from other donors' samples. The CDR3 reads CASSPGQVTDTQYF. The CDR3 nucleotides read TGCGCCAGCAGCCCCGGACAGGTCACAGATACGCAGTATTTT.